This TCR beta chain comes out of a study of cytomegalovirus exposure and HLA in healthy donors. Across the whole study: Sequencing of approximately 190 million T cells in an earlier analysis found 100 million to 140 million unique TCR beta sequences.

In regard to this clone: Its cognate antigen is unknown.

Primers for the PCR totalled 60 Vbeta and 13 Jbeta. Measured with immunoSEQ multiplex PCR; TCRdb has only the in-frame clones, and not every one. The top ten clones hold 2.7% of a sample with roughly 200,000 clones, around 80% of them seen once. Whole-study findings and limits: A highly shared variant cluster was judged a likely technical artifact. TCR beta chain V- and J-gene trimming was linked, in a later analysis, to a missense variant in DCLRE1C. Of the V segments, some could not be distinguished, including TRBV6-2 and TRBV6-3, and were excluded.

V was shortened by 4 bases and J by 6 bases, with 15 bases between the two germline ends. The germline V gene encodes CDR1 GTSNPN and CDR2 SVGIG (reference sequence). This CDR3 is 13 amino acids long. This sequence joins TRBV30 and TRBJ1-1; maybe TRBD1 (5 bases). Sequencing was done on a sample of PBMCs. This TCR derives from an older woman in good health and CMV-seropositive. The CDR3 spells CAWTGRGDAEAFF. CDR3 DNA sequence: TGTGCCTGGACAGGGCGGGGAGACGCTGAAGCTTTCTTT.